These 27 T cell receptor beta chains were all obtained from the same sample, sequenced in a study of T cell changes during pregnancy in multiple sclerosis. Method: immunoSEQ multiplex PCR; TCRdb's copy keeps in-frame clones and lacks some. The table lists 100,000 to 150,000 clones, approximately 93% of them singletons. The sequencing used peripheral blood, collected before pregnancy. These receptors originate from a female donor with multiple sclerosis, enrolled in a pregnancy study.

The V and J genes are TRBV5-5 and TRBJ1-1; the match to TRBD1 covers 7 bases. This CDR3 contains 15 residues. J was trimmed by 5 bases and V by 5 bases; bases with no gene match: 12. From germline, CDR1 is SGHKS and CDR2 YYEKEE (reference sequence). CDR3 in amino acids: CASSYDRARGTEAFF. CDR3 DNA: TGTGCCAGCAGTTATGACAGGGCCCGGGGAACTGAAGCTTTCTTT.

The chain combines TRBV28 with TRBJ2-7, with D unclear. The germline V and J ends were trimmed by 6 bases and 6 bases, with 12 bases remaining between them. Germline values: CDR1 MDHEN, CDR2 SYDVKM. The CDR3 loop spans 12 amino acids. The CDR3 sequence: CASRVGPGEQYF. In nucleotides, the CDR3 is TGTGCCAGCAGAGTAGGCCCGGGCGAGCAGTACTTC.

The chain carries TRBV14 and TRBJ1-1, with TRBD1 identical over 10 bases. V lost 0 bases, J lost 1 base, and 5 bases stayed unmatched. Germline V gives CDR1 SGHDN, CDR2 FVKESK. The CDR3 is made up of 17 amino acids. The CDR3 DNA reads as TGTGCCAGCAGCCAAGATCTGGGACAGGGGAAGAACACTGAAGCTTTCTTT. It encodes CASSQDLGQGKNTEAFF.

This chain connects TRBV6-1 to TRBJ2-3; D is uncertain. Germline CDR1 MNHNS, CDR2 SASEGT. The CDR3 length is 16 residues. The V end lost 4 bases, the J end lost 1 base, and 15 bases lay between the germline ends. The CDR3 nucleotides are TGTGCCAGCAGTGTGAAGCCTAAAGAAGGCACAGATACGCAGTATTTT. Amino acid sequence: CASSVKPKEGTDTQYF.

J is TRBJ2-5 and V is TRBV11-2, with 7 positions matching TRBD2. This CDR3 is 15 amino acids long. In germline, CDR1 is SGHAT, CDR2 FQNNGV. After removal of 5 bases from V and 2 bases from J, the junction contained 8 bases not matched to a gene. In nucleotides, the CDR3 is TGTGCCAGCAGCCCGCGGACGGGAGGACAAGAGACCCAGTACTTC. Translated: CASSPRTGGQETQYF.

With regard to this clone: Other DNA sequences in the sample encode the same CDR3. The gene calls are TRBV5-1 and TRBJ1-1; perhaps TRBD1 as D (6 bases). V was trimmed by 0 bases and J by 1 base, leaving 7 bases between them. In germline, CDR1 is SGHRS, CDR2 YFSETQ. The CDR3 has 14 residues. The CDR3 sequence: CASSLVQGNTEAFF. CDR3 DNA sequence: TGCGCCAGCAGCTTGGTACAGGGGAACACTGAAGCTTTCTTT.

The rearrangement links TRBV28 to TRBJ1-1; 7 nucleotides match TRBD1. This CDR3 has 13 residues. CDR1 MDHEN and CDR2 SYDVKM come from the germline V gene. J lost 6 bases, V lost 6 bases, and 7 bases had no gene match. CDR3 loop: CASRMGQWAEAFF. CDR3 DNA sequence: TGTGCCAGCAGGATGGGACAGTGGGCTGAAGCTTTCTTT.

J is TRBJ1-4 and V is TRBV18; 8 bases are a match to TRBD1. The germline V gene has CDR1 KGHSH and CDR2 LQKENI. This CDR3 comprises 15 residues. V lost 7 bases, J lost 5 bases, and 9 bases stayed unmatched. The chain's CDR3 is CASCRSGTGNEKLFF. CDR3 sequence (DNA): TGTGCCAGCTGTCGATCCGGGACAGGAAATGAAAAACTGTTTTTT.

The chain couples TRBV7-2 to TRBJ1-6; D ambiguous. V lost 5 bases and J 4 bases, leaving 6 bases between the germline ends. The CDR3 runs 13 residues. CDR1 is SGHTA and CDR2 is FQGNSA in the germline V gene. The CDR3 region is CASSPLYNSPLHF. CDR3 nucleotide sequence: TGTGCCAGCAGCCCTCTTTATAATTCACCCCTCCACTTT.

The chain carries TRBV9 and TRBJ2-7; D possibly corresponds to TRBD1 (6 bases). The CDR3 contains 15 residues. CDR1 is SGDLS and CDR2 is YYNGEE in the germline V gene. V gave up 4 bases and J gave up 0 bases, with 14 bases separating them. CDR3 amino acids: CASSPHRDPSYEQYF. The CDR3 DNA follows: TGTGCCAGCAGCCCCCACAGGGATCCCTCCTACGAGCAGTACTTC.

The V and J genes are TRBV6-5 and TRBJ1-1; D unresolved. The germline V and J ends were trimmed by 5 bases and 4 bases, with 11 bases remaining between them. This CDR3 spans 13 amino acids. Germline loops: CDR1 MNHEY, CDR2 SVGAGI. The CDR3 reads CASSPRRATEAFF. CDR3 coding DNA: TGTGCCAGCAGTCCCAGGCGGGCCACTGAAGCTTTCTTT.

This rearrangement joins TRBV12-5 to TRBJ1-2; D not resolved. The germline V gene has CDR1 LGHNT and CDR2 FRNRAP. The germline V and J ends were trimmed by 1 base and 5 bases, with 5 bases remaining between them. This CDR3 comprises 12 residues. This chain's CDR3 is CASGLGDYGYTF. CDR3 bases: TGTGCTAGTGGTTTGGGAGATTATGGCTACACCTTC.

In its sample, this clone was seen a few times. The chain carries TRBV28 and TRBJ1-1, with 7 bases that match TRBD1. The ends lost 6 bases at V and 5 bases at J; junction bases unmatched: 9. CDR1 is MDHEN and CDR2 is SYDVKM in the germline V gene. The CDR3 has 14 amino acids. The DNA for the CDR3 is TGTGCCAGCAGCCCCGTGGACAGGCAAACTGAAGCTTTCTTT. Encoded protein: CASSPVDRQTEAFF.

Here the CDR3 reads CASSIVAGSYNEQFF. The CDR3 DNA is TGTGCCAGTAGTATCGTTGCGGGCTCCTACAATGAGCAGTTCTTC. V is TRBV19 and J is TRBJ2-1, with D perhaps matching TRBD2 (5 bases). The CDR3 contains 15 residues. The germline gives CDR1 LNHDA, CDR2 SQIVND (reference sequence). V was shortened by 3 bases and J by 0 bases, with 9 bases between the two germline ends.

This clone was counted once. The V call is TRBV5-1, the J call TRBJ2-7; TRBD1 matches at 7 bases. V shed 2 bases and J 1 base; nucleotides not matched to a gene: 9. Germline-derived CDR1 and CDR2 are SGHRS and YFSETQ. The CDR3 is 16 residues long. The CDR3, as DNA: TGCGCCAGCAGCTTTAGTACCCAGGGACAGTCCTACGAGCAGTACTTC. As protein: CASSFSTQGQSYEQYF.

The CDR3 DNA follows: TGTGCCAGCAGCTTAAGGAACGGGGAGGCAGCTTTCTTT. Amino acids: CASSLRNGEAAFF. This chain uses TRBV11-3 with TRBJ1-1; D unclear. The length of the CDR3 is 13 residues. Trimming took off 2 bases at V and 10 bases at J, with 14 bases between the two ends. The germline V gene encodes CDR1 SGHNT and CDR2 YENEEA.

This rearrangement joins TRBV19 to TRBJ2-2; 9 nucleotides match TRBD1. This CDR3 contains 16 residues. Germline assignment: CDR1 LNHDA and CDR2 SQIVND (reference sequence). The J segment lost 3 bases and the V segment lost 1 base, leaving 3 bases of the junction unmatched. CDR3 loop: CASSIAGTGYTGELFF. As DNA, the CDR3 is TGTGCCAGTAGTATAGCAGGGACAGGGTACACCGGGGAGCTGTTTTTT.

The chain recombines TRBV5-1 with TRBJ2-7; a weak D match, TRBD1 (5 bases). The CDR3 is 14 amino acids. Germline CDR1 reads SGHRS; CDR2 reads YFSETQ. Trimming removed 6 bases at V and 2 bases at J, with 15 bases between. This CDR3 is CASMLDSTTYEQYF. CDR3 bases: TGCGCCAGCATGCTAGACAGCACTACCTACGAGCAGTACTTC.

The chain recombines TRBV9 with TRBJ1-1; D gene unclear. V shed 4 bases and J shed 2 bases, with 9 bases lying between them. This CDR3 is 13 amino acids long. From germline, CDR1 is SGDLS and CDR2 YYNGEE. The CDR3 loop reads CASSTHTNTEAFF. The CDR3 region has the DNA TGTGCCAGCAGCACACACACCAACACTGAAGCTTTCTTT.

On this clone: The same CDR3 arises from other DNA sequences in this sample as well. The genes are TRBV5-4 and TRBJ1-2; the match to TRBD1 covers 9 bases. The CDR3 is made up of 13 amino acids. Germline V lookup: CDR1 SGHNT, CDR2 YYREEE (reference sequence). The CDR3, as DNA: TGTGTCGGAGGGCTACAGGGGGCCAAGGAACACACCTTC. Translation gives CVGGLQGAKEHTF.

The chain couples TRBV18 to TRBJ2-5; 8 bases are shared with TRBD2. The J segment lost 1 base and the V segment lost 1 base, leaving 5 bases of the junction unmatched. Germline loops: CDR1 KGHSH, CDR2 LQKENI. This CDR3 has 16 residues. This chain's CDR3 is CASSPLSGSFQETQYF. CDR3 coding DNA: TGTGCCAGCTCACCACTGAGCGGGAGCTTCCAAGAGACCCAGTACTTC.

The chain recombines TRBV5-1 with TRBJ2-1; tentative D call: TRBD2 (5 bases). The V and J ends lost 2 bases and 5 bases respectively, with 8 bases between them. The V gene's germline CDR1 is SGHRS and CDR2 YFSETQ. The CDR3 is made up of 13 amino acids. The CDR3 region has the DNA TGCGCCAGCAGCTTTAGCGTAGACAATGAGCAGTTCTTC. This translates into CASSFSVDNEQFF.

The chain combines TRBV5-1 with TRBJ2-7, with 15 bases aligning to TRBD2. CDR3 length equals 16 residues. In germline, CDR1 is SGHRS, CDR2 YFSETQ. V was clipped by 4 bases and J by 5 bases; unmatched bases: 7. For the CDR3, the DNA is TGCGCCAGCAGCGGACTAGCGGGAGGGCCTACCCACGAGCAGTACTTC. Protein: CASSGLAGGPTHEQYF.

The CDR3 DNA reads TGTGCCAGTAGCTCCGGGACAGGTACTCCGGGCAATCAGCCCCAGCATTTT. This translates into CASSSGTGTPGNQPQHF. The chain employs TRBV19 and TRBJ1-5; 8 nucleotides line up with TRBD1. Losses at the gene ends were 6 bases for V and 2 bases for J; bases not matched to a gene: 12. The germline CDR1 and CDR2 sequences are LNHDA and SQIVND (reference sequence). CDR3 length: 17 residues.

This chain joins TRBV5-6 and TRBJ1-4, with 8 bases matching TRBD1. CDR1 is SGHDT, CDR2 YYEEEE, per germline. V was clipped by 1 base and J by 12 bases; unmatched bases: 8. The CDR3 is 14 amino acids. The chain's CDR3 is CASSLPGQVGELFF. DNA for the CDR3: TGTGCCAGCAGCTTGCCGGGACAGGTGGGGGAACTGTTTTTT.

The chain links TRBV14 to TRBJ2-1; 9 nucleotides align to TRBD2. The germline CDR1 and CDR2 sequences are SGHDN and FVKESK. CDR3 length: 15 residues. J was trimmed by 4 bases and V by 6 bases; bases with no gene match: 7. This CDR3 is CASSPGTSTYNEQFF. In DNA form, the CDR3 reads TGTGCCAGCAGTCCCGGGACTAGCACTTACAATGAGCAGTTCTTC. Full variable domain (outside the CDR3, taken from reference TRBV14 and TRBJ2-1): EAGVTQFPSHSVIEKGQTVTLRCDPISGHDNLYWYRRVMGKEIKFLLHFVKESKQDESGMPNNRFLAERTGGTYSTLKVQPAELEDSGVYFCASSPGTSTYNEQFFGPGTRLTVL.

This rearrangement joins TRBV29-1 to TRBJ2-2; D not certain. The V end was cut by 0 bases, the J end by 8 bases, with 10 bases between. CDR3 length: 13 amino acids. Germline assignment: CDR1 SQVTM and CDR2 ANQGSEA. Here the CDR3 reads CSVEEVDRGELFF. The CDR3 nucleotides are TGCAGCGTTGAAGAGGTAGATAGAGGGGAGCTGTTTTTT.